A single sample gave rise to the 9 T cell receptor beta chains below, sequenced in a study of blood T cell repertoires in COVID-19. Clones were sequenced by immunoSEQ multiplex PCR, and TCRdb holds only the in-frame ones, with some missing. The sample lists about 110,000 clones, approximately 80% seen once, with 6.5% to 8% in the top ten. Sequenced input: peripheral blood. These TCRs come from a woman aged 45 to 65 with acute or convalescent COVID-19.

The chain recombines TRBV27 with TRBJ1-6; D gene uncertain. The V gene's germline CDR1 is MNHEY and CDR2 SMNVEV (reference sequence). The CDR3 contains 16 residues. V gave up 5 bases and J gave up 6 bases, with 17 bases separating them. CDR3 DNA: TGTGCCAGCAGTAGCCAGGCGTTCAAGATTAATTCACCCCTCCACTTT. It codes for CASSSQAFKINSPLHF.

The chain is built from TRBV10-3 and TRBJ2-7; D unresolved. Germline assignment: CDR1 ENHRY and CDR2 SYGVKD. CDR3 length equals 11 residues. The ends were cut back, 6 bases at V and 5 bases at J, with 8 bases in the middle. CDR3 in DNA: TGTGCCATCAGAGCGTGGGACGAGCAGTACTTC. The encoded protein is CAIRAWDEQYF.

The J gene is TRBJ2-1, the V gene TRBV28, with 12 positions matching TRBD2. Germline V gene sequence: CDR1 MDHEN, CDR2 SYDVKM. This CDR3 has 15 amino acids. After removal of 6 bases from V and 5 bases from J, the junction contained 5 bases not matched to a gene. This CDR3 is CASRQLAGGDNEQFF. CDR3 nucleotides: TGTGCCAGCAGACAGCTAGCGGGGGGGGACAATGAGCAGTTCTTC.

The chain has TRBV12-3 or TRBV12-4 and TRBJ1-6, with TRBD1 as a possible D gene (5 bases). V shed 6 bases and J shed 11 bases, with 11 bases lying between them. The CDR3 length is 12 residues. Here the CDR3 reads CASSYSGAPLHF. As DNA, the CDR3 is TGTGCCAGCAGCTACTCGGGGGCACCCCTCCACTTT.

The rearrangement links TRBV6-6 to TRBJ2-1, with 10 bases that match TRBD2. Germline V CDR1 and CDR2: MNHNY, SVGAGI (reference sequence). CDR3 length: 15 residues. With V trimmed by 5 bases and J by 7 bases, 8 bases remained unmatched. CDR3: CASSTAGLALNEQFF. CDR3 DNA: TGTGCCAGCAGTACCGCGGGACTAGCGCTTAATGAGCAGTTCTTC.

The chain has TRBV19 and TRBJ1-1; D unclear. This CDR3 region has 16 residues. Germline CDR1 LNHDA, CDR2 SQIVND (reference sequence). The V end lost 2 bases, the J end lost 0 bases, and 13 bases lay between the germline ends. The CDR3 DNA reads as TGTGCCAGTAGTATAACGCCCACAACCTTGAACACTGAAGCTTTCTTT. This gives the protein CASSITPTTLNTEAFF.

This clone was seen once. This sequence joins TRBV9 and TRBJ1-1; tentative D call: TRBD1 (5 bases). CDR1 and CDR2 (germline): SGDLS, YYNGEE. The CDR3 extends over 13 amino acids. Trimming shortened V by 4 bases and J by 2 bases, and 9 bases separated the two germline ends. This chain's CDR3 is CASSSGGNTEAFF. In nucleotides, the CDR3 is TGTGCCAGCAGCTCGGGGGGAAACACTGAAGCTTTCTTT.

The chain is built from TRBV5-1 and TRBJ2-3; TRBD2 aligns across 8 bases. There are 14 residues in the CDR3. The V gene end was trimmed by 7 bases and the J gene end by 0 bases; junction bases not matched to a gene: 4. Germline CDR1 is SGHRS and CDR2 is YFSETQ. The CDR3 reads CASGGGGSTDTQYF. CDR3 DNA sequence: TGCGCCAGCGGAGGCGGGGGGAGCACAGATACGCAGTATTTT.

The genes are TRBV3-1 (or the pseudogene TRBV3-2) and TRBJ2-3; no clear D gene. Looked up from germline, CDR1 is LGHDT and CDR2 is YNNKEL (reference sequence). The ends were cut back, 2 bases at V and 6 bases at J, with 12 bases in the middle. The CDR3 contains 14 residues. The CDR3 sequence is CASSQPSQADTQYF. The CDR3 nucleotides are TGTGCCAGCAGCCAACCCTCCCAAGCTGATACGCAGTATTTT.